This TCR beta chain comes out of a study of blood T cell repertoires in COVID-19 (dated by TCRdb to 2020 to 2021). Notes on the research overall: Samples from collaborators originated in the United States, Italy and Spain and spanned both the acute and convalescent phases of COVID-19. The repertoires were released in a freely available public database meant as a resource for research on the immune response to SARS-CoV-2. The samples were drawn from two sources: the first 160 participants of the ongoing ImmuneRACE study, and 1,000 to 1,500 subjects contributed by 6 global collaborators. The prospective study material was composed of cDNA or gDNA derived from T cells, B-cell-depleted T cells, or PBMCs. A de-identified subject ID, COVID-19 status, age in years and sex were almost always included in the sample metadata. HLA class I and class II types, where available, came from metadata supplied by the sample provider rather than from assay-based typing. Deeply sampled blood TCRbeta repertoires from subjects exposed to, actively infected with, or recovered from COVID-19 were included in the dataset. Study-wide conclusions, independent of this receptor: Clinical and demographic metadata were provided uncurated, with the amount varying by source and participant.

Counted from cysteine to phenylalanine, this CDR3 has 18 amino acids. CDR3 DNA only is kept here, 54 bases in frame from base 1. Compared with germline, V lacks 5 bases and J lacks 0 bases; bases without a gene match: 12. Looking up the germline V gene (reference sequence) yields CDR1 LNHDA and CDR2 SQIVND. TCRbeta CDR3 regions were amplified from genomic DNA using the immunoSEQ Assay, a bias-controlled multiplex PCR. Processing in the source paper ran as follows. Within the assay, amplification of reference gene primers was used to estimate how many nucleated cells each sample contained. To quantify the absolute abundance of each unique TCRbeta CDR3 rearrangement, sequence reads were collapsed and filtered. For each sample, productive Simpson clonality was calculated by taking the square root of Simpson's diversity index across productive rearrangements. The table was pulled from immuneACCESS by TCRdb, which kept in-frame rearrangements only. Such tables lose some clones; where checked, under half of the loss comes from unresolved V genes, and the rest has no known cause. V and J calls and clone size are as listed in that table; D and trimming were resolved from the DNA. This sample lists under 200,000 clones; about 80% were detected once. The ten largest clones take up over 10% of the sample.

On this clone: The target of this receptor is not known. No qualities accompany the bases; no much larger clone lies one base away.

A second Seattle source provided samples from volunteer blood donors who had recovered from COVID-19. Each collaborating institution followed its own protocols to collect whole blood in K2EDTA tubes. Collaborator samples were shipped for TCRbeta analysis as frozen whole blood, isolated PBMCs, or DNA extracted from either sample type. Material: peripheral blood. The chain is encoded by TRBV19 joined to TRBJ2-1, with TRBD1 identical over 8 junction bases. The clonotype comes from a man in his 70s who had recovered from COVID-19. The DNA sequence is as follows: TGTGCCAGTAGTGGACAGGGAGAAACGGGGCTCTCCTACAATGAGCAGTTCTTC. Translated, this is CASSGQGETGLSYNEQFF.